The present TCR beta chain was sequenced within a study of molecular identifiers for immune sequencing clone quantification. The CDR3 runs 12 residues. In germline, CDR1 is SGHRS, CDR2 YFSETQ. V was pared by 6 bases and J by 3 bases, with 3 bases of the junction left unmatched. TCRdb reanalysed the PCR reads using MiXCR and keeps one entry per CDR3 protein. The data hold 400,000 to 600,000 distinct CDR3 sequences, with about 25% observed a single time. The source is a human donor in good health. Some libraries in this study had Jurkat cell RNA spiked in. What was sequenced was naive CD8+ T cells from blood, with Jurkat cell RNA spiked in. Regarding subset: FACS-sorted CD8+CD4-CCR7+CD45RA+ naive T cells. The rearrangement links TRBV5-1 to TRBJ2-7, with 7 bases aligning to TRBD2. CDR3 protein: CASIGGGYEQYF. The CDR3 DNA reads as TGCGCCAGCATTGGGGGGGGCTACGAGCAGTACTTC.